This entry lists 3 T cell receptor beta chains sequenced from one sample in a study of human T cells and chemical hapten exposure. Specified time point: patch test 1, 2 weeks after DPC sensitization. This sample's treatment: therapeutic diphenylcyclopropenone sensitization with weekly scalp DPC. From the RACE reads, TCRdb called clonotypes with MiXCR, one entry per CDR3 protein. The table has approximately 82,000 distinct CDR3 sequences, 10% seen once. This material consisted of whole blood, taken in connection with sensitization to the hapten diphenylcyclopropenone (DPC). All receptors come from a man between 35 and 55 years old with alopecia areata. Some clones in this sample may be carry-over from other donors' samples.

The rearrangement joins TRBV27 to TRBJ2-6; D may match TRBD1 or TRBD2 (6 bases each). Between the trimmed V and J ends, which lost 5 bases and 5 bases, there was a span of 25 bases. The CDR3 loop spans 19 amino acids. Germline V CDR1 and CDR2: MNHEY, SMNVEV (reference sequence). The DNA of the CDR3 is TGTGCCAGCAGTGTCCGGGGGCCGTACGCAACCCCCTGGGCCAACGTCCTGACTTTC. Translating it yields CASSVRGPYATPWANVLTF.

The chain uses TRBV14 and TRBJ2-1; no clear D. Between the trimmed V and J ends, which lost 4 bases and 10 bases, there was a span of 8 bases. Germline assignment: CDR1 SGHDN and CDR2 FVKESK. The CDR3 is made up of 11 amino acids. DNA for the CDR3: TGTGCCAGCAGCCCCTGGGCCGAGCAGTTCTTC. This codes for CASSPWAEQFF.

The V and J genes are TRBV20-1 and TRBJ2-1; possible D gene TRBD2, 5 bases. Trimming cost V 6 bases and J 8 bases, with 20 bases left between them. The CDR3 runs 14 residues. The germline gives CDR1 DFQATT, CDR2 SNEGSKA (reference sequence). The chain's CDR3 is CSASNPGWGDEQFF. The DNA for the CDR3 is TGCAGTGCCTCTAACCCCGGGTGGGGAGATGAGCAGTTCTTC.